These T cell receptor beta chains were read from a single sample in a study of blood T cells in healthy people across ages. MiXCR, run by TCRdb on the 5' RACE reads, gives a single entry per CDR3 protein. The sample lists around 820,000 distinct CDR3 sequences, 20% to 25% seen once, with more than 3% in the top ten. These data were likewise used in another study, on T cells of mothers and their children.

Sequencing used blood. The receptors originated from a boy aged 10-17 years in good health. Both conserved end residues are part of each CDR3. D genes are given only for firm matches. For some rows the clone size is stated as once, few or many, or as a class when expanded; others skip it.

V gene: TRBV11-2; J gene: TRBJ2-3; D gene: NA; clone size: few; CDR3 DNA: TGTGCCAGCAGCTTAGACTTATACGACGGGGGCGCAGATACGCAGTATTTT; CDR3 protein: CASSLDLYDGGADTQYF
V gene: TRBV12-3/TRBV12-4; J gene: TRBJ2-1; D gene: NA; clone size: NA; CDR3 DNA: TGTGCCAGCAGTTTATTCGGGGGCCTATACAATGAGCAGTTCTTC; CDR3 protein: CASSLFGGLYNEQFF
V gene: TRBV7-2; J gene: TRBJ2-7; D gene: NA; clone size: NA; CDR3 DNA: TGTGCCAGCAGCTCCATCTCCACGTACGAGCAGTACTTC; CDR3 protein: CASSSISTYEQYF
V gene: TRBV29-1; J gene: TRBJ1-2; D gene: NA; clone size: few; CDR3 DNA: TGCAGCGTTGATGAACAATTTCAGAGCTATGGCTGCACCTTC; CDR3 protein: CSVDEQFQSYGCTF
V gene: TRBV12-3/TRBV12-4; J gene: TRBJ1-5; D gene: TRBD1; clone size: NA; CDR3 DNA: TGTGCCAGCAGCACAGGGGATAGCAATCAGCCCCAGCATTTT; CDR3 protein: CASSTGDSNQPQHF
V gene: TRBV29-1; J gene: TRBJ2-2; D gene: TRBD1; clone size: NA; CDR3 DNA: TGCAGCGTTGCCCCAGACAGGGGACAACACGGGGAGCTGTTTTTT; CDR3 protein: CSVAPDRGQHGELFF
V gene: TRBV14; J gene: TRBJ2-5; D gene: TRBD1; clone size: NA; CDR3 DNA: TGTGCCAGCAGCGTGCGGACAGGGGGGGAAGAGACCCAGTACTTC; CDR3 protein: CASSVRTGGEETQYF
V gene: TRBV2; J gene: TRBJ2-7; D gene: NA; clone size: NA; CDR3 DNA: TGTGCCAGCAGTGTAGGTTCCTTCCCCGAGCAGTACTTC; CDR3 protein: CASSVGSFPEQYF
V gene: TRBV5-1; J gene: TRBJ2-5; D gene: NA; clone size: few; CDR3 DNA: TGCGCCAGCAGCGAAGATTACAACCAAGAGACCCAGTACTTC; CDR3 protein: CASSEDYNQETQYF
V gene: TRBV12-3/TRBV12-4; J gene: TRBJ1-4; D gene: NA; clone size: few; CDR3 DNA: TGTGCCAGCAGTGAGGACAGATTCATCAAGAACATCGAAAAACTGTTTTTT; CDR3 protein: CASSEDRFIKNIEKLFF
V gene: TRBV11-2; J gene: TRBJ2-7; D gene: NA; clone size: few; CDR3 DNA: TGTGCCAGCAGCTTAGCTCTCACAGCCCTGACCTACGAGCAGTACTTC; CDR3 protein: CASSLALTALTYEQYF
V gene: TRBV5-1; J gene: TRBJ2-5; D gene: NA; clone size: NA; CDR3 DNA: TGCGCCAGCAGCTTTTTGGGGGCGGGAGAGACCCAGTACTTC; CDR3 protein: CASSFLGAGETQYF
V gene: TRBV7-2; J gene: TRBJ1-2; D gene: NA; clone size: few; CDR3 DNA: TGTGCCAGCAGCTTAGCCAAAGGGGAGGTGGGCTATGGCTACACCTTC; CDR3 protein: CASSLAKGEVGYGYTF
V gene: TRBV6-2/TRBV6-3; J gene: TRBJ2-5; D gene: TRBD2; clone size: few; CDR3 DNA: TGTGCCAGCAGCCCACTGCGACTAGCGGGGGTTACGTACCAAGAGACCCAGTACTTC; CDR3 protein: CASSPLRLAGVTYQETQYF
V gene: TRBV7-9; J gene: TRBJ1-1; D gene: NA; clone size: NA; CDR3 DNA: TGTGCCAGCAGCTTTAGGTCTGTGGGGAACACTGAAGCTTTCTTT; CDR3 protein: CASSFRSVGNTEAFF
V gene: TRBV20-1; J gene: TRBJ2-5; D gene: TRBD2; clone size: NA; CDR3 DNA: TGCAGTGCTAGAGATCAGCGGGGGGCTGAACAAGAGACCCAGTACTTC; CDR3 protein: CSARDQRGAEQETQYF
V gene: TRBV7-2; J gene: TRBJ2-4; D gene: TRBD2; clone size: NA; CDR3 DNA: TGTGCCAGCAGCACACGACTAGCGGGTCGGGAAAACATTCAGCACTTC; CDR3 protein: CASSTRLAGRENIQHF
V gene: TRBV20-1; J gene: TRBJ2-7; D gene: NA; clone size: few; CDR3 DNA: TGCAGTGCTAGGGATCCTTTTGCGACTTCCTACGAGCAGTACTTC; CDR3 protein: CSARDPFATSYEQYF
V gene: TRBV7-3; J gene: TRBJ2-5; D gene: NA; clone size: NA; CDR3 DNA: TGTGCCAGCAGCAAGGACAGAGAAGAAGAGACCCAGTACTTC; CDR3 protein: CASSKDREEETQYF
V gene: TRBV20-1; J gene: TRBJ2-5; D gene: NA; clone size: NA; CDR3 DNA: TGCAGTGCTAGGGCCTCACGGGGAGACGAGACCCAGTACTTC; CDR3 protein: CSARASRGDETQYF
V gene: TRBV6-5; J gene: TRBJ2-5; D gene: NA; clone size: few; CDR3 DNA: TGTGCCAGCAGTCTTAACATGTGGACCAAAGGGACCCAGTACTTC; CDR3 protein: CASSLNMWTKGTQYF
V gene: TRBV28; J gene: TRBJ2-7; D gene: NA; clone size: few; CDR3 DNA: TGTGCCAGCAGTTCCATAGCGGTTGGGGCCTACGAGCAGTACTTC; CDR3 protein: CASSSIAVGAYEQYF
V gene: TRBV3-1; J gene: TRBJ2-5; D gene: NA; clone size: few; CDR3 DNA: TGTGCCAGCAGCCCTACTGTGTTGAAGACCCAGTACTTC; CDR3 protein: CASSPTVLKTQYF
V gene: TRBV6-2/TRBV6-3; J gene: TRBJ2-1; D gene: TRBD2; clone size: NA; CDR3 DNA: TGTGCCAGCAGTCCTCTTGGGTGGTCTAGCGGGAGGGATGAGCAGTTCTTC; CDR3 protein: CASSPLGWSSGRDEQFF
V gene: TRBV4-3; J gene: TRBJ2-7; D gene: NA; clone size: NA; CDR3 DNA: TGCGCCAGCAGCCAAGATAAGGCGGGGAATGGCTCCTACGAGCAGTACTTC; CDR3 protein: CASSQDKAGNGSYEQYF
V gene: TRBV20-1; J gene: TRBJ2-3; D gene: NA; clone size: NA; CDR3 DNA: TGCAGTGCTAGAGAGCCCGCTTGGAATACGCAGTATTTT; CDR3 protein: CSAREPAWNTQYF
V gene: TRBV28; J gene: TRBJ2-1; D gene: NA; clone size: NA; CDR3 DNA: TGTGCCTGCAGTTTAATGAGAAACAATGAGCAGTTCTTC; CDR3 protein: CACSLMRNNEQFF
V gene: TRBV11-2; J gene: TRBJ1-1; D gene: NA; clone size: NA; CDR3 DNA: TGTGCCAGCAGCTTTCACGGGAACACTGAAGCTTTCTTT; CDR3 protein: CASSFHGNTEAFF
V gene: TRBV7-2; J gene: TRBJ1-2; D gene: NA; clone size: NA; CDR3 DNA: TGTGCCAGCAGCGTCACCAGGGAAGGGCATGGCTACACCTTC; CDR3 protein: CASSVTREGHGYTF
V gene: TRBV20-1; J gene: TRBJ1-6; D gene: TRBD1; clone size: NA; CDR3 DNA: TGCAGTGCTAGACCACTGTGGGACAGGGAAAATTCACCCCTCCACTTT; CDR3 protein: CSARPLWDRENSPLHF
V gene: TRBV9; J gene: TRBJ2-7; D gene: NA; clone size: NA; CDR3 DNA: TGTGCCAGCAGCGTAGGGAGTCAACCCTACGAGCAGTACTTC; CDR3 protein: CASSVGSQPYEQYF
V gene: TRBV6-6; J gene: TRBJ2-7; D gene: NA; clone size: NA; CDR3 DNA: TGTGCCAGCAGTTACAGGGGAGACTACGAGCAGTACTTC; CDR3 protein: CASSYRGDYEQYF
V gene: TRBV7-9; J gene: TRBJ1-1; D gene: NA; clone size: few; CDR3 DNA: TGTGCCAGCAGCTTAGCGCTGTGGGCCCTGAACACTGAAGCTTTCTTT; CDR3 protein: CASSLALWALNTEAFF
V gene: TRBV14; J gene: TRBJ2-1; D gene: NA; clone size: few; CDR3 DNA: TGTGCCAGCAGCCAAGAGGGGGGTTTTGATGAGCAGTTCTTC; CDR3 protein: CASSQEGGFDEQFF
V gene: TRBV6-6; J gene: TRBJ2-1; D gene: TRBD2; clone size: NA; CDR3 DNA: TGTGCCAGCAGTTACGTAGCGGGAGATTGGGAGCAGTTCTTC; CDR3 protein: CASSYVAGDWEQFF
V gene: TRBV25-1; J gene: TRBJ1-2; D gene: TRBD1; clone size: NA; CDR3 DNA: TGTGCCAGCAGTGGATCACCGGGACAGCCCTTTGGCTACACCTTC; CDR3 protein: CASSGSPGQPFGYTF
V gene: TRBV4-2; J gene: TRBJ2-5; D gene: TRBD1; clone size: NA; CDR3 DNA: TGTGCCAGCAGCCAAGGAGACAGGGGATTGGAGACCCAGTACTTC; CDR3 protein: CASSQGDRGLETQYF